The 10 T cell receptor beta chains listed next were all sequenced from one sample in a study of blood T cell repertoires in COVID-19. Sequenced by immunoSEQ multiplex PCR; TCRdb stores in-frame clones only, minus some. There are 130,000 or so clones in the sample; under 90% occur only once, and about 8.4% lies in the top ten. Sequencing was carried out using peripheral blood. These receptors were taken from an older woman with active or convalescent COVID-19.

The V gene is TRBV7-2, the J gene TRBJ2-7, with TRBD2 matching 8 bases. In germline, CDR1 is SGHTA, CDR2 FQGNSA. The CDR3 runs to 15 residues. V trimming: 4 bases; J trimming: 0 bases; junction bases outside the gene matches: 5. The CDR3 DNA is TGTGCCAGCAGCTCGGGACTAGGCGCCTCCTACGAGCAGTACTTC. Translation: CASSSGLGASYEQYF. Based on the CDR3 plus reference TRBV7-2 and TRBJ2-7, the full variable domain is GAGVSQSPSNKVTEKGKDVELRCDPISGHTALYWYRQSLGQGLEFLIYFQGNSAPDKSGLPSDRFSAERTGGSVSTLTIQRTQQEDSAVYLCASSSGLGASYEQYFGPGTRLTVT.

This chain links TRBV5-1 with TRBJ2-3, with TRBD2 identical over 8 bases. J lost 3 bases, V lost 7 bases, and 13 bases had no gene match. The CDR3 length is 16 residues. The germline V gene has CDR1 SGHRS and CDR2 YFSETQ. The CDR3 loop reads CASRPREGPRTDTQYF. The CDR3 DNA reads TGCGCCAGCCGACCCCGGGAGGGACCGAGGACAGATACGCAGTATTTT.

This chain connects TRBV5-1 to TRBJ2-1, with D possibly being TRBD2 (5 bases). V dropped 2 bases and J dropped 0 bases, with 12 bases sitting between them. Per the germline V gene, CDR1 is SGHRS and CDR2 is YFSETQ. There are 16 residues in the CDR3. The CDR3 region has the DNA TGCGCCAGCAGCTTAGCGGAGAAAGGCTCCTACAATGAGCAGTTCTTC. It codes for CASSLAEKGSYNEQFF.

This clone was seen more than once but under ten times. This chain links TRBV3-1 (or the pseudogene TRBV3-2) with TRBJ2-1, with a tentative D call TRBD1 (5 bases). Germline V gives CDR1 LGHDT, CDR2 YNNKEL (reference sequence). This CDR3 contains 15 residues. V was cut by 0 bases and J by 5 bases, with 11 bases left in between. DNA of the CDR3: TGTGCCAGCAGCCAAGATCCAGTGGGGCACAATGAGCAGTTCTTC. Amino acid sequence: CASSQDPVGHNEQFF.

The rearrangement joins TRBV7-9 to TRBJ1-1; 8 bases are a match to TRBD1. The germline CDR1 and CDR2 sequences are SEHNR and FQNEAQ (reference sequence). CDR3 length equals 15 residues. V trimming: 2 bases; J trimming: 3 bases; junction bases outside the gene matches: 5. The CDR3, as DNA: TGTGCCAGCAGCTTACTTAGCAGGGGGCACACTGAAGCTTTCTTT. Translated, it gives CASSLLSRGHTEAFF.

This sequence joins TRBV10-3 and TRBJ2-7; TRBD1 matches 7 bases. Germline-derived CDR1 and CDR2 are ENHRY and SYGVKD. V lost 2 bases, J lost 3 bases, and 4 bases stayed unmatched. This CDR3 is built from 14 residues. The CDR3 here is CAISERQGVYEQYF. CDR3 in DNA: TGTGCCATCAGTGAGCGGCAGGGGGTCTACGAGCAGTACTTC.

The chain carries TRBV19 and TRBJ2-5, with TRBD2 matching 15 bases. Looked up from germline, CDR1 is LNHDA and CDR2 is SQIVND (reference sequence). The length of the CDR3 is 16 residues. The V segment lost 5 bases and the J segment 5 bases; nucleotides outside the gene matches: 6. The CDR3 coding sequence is TGTGCCAGTAGTTCGGGACTAGCGGGGGGCAGGGAGACCCAGTACTTC. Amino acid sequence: CASSSGLAGGRETQYF.

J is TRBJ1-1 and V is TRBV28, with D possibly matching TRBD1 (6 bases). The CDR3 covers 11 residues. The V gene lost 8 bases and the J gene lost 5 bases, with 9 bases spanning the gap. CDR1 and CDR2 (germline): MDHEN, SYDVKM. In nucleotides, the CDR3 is TGTGCCAGCCTCACAGGGACTGAAGCTTTCTTT. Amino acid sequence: CASLTGTEAFF.

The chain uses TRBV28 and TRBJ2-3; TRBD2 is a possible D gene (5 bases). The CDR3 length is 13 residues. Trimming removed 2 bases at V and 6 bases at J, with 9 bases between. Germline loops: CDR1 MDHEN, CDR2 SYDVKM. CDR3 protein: CASSLSGADTQYF. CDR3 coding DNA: TGTGCCAGCAGTTTAAGCGGCGCTGATACGCAGTATTTT. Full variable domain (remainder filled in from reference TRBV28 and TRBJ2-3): DVKVTQSSRYLVKRTGEKVFLECVQDMDHENMFWYRQDPGLGLRLIYFSYDVKMKEKGDIPEGYSVSREKKERFSLILESASTNQTSMYLCASSLSGADTQYFGPGTRLTVL.

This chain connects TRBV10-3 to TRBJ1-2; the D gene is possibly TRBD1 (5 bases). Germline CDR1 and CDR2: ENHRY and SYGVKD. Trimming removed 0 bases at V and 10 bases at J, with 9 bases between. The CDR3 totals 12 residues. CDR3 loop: CAISESRGNYTF. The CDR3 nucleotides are TGTGCCATCAGTGAGTCGCGGGGCAACTACACCTTC.